The present entry profiles one T cell receptor (beta chain) with its context. Its antigen is unknown. Deletions cut 1 base from V and 8 bases from J, with 11 bases between. The CDR3 sequence is 12 residues long. In germline, CDR1 is SQVTM, CDR2 ANQGSEA. The method was immunoSEQ multiplex PCR; TCRdb's version includes in-frame clones alone and lacks a portion of them. Of around 260,000 clones in the sample, about nine tenths were seen once. The data stem from a study of cytomegalovirus exposure and HLA in healthy donors. Study findings and constraints: The study labeled roughly 160 TCR beta chains cytomegalovirus-associated. Through in vitro validation, a few CMV-associated chains were shown to be specific for CMV antigens. According to reports, the classifier identified cytomegalovirus status with high specificity and sensitivity.

The receptor was derived from a woman aged 25-40 years in good health and CMV-seronegative. The V call is TRBV29-1, the J call TRBJ1-2, with D unclear. What was sequenced was PBMCs. The CDR3 region has the DNA TGCAGCGTTGAAGGGTCCGACGCCGGCTACACCTTC. Translation: CSVEGSDAGYTF. Supplemented by reference TRBV29-1 and TRBJ1-2, the full variable domain reads SAVISQKPSRDICQRGTSLTIQCQVDSQVTMMFWYRQQPGQSLTLIATANQGSEATYESGFVIDKFPISRPNLTFSTLTVSNMSPEDSSIYLCSVEGSDAGYTFGSGTRLTVV.